A single TCR beta chain is shown here with its context. The antigen is undetermined. Only in-frame clones appear in the TCRdb table, and some are missing; sequencing was by immunoSEQ multiplex PCR. The sample consists of some 800,000 clones, 80% to 95% of them appearing once. These data are taken from a study of shared clonotypes between healthy human individuals. The study's findings and limits: The study found about 5% of naive CD4 clonotypes shared across a handful of donors. It was the few donors that limited the genetic and exposure-history diversity represented.

Terminally differentiated effector memory CD45RA+ cells were excluded from the naive CD8 cells, which were CD45RO-negative and positively selected for CCR7. Healthy HIV-negative adults without recent acute infections or vaccinations served as donors. The length of the CDR3 is 14 residues. V was clipped by 2 bases and J by 0 bases, with 11 bases between them. CDR1 and CDR2 (germline): SQVTM, ANQGSEA. The sequencing sample was made of naive CD8+ T cells sorted from blood. This clonotype was obtained from a man in his thirties or forties in good health. This sequence joins TRBV29-1 and TRBJ2-7, with D hard to call. In DNA, the CDR3 is TGCAGCGTTGAATTTGCGGAATCCTCCTACGAGCAGTACTTC. Protein sequence: CSVEFAESSYEQYF.